This TCR beta chain came from a study of blood T cell repertoires in COVID-19. Study summary: The samples span acute and convalescent COVID-19 from the United States, Italy and Spain. The cDNA or gDNA used as material had been derived from T cells, B-cell-depleted T cells, or PBMCs.

This CDR3 is built from 17 residues. Trimming stripped 3 bases from V and 3 bases from J, with 18 bases between. The germline CDR1 and CDR2 sequences are SGHTA and FQGNSA. As handled by the study authors: Amplifying reference gene primers gave estimates of nucleated cell counts. Profiled with immunoSEQ multiplex PCR; TCRdb holds only in-frame clones, not every one. V, J and clone size are those of that table, while D and trimming were read from the DNA. The sample holds about 120,000 clones; about 79% are singletons and the top ten take around 4.5%. The material sequenced was peripheral blood. This chain connects TRBV7-2 to TRBJ1-5, with D perhaps matching TRBD1 (5 bases). The TCR originated in a woman in her seventies with acute or convalescent COVID-19. CDR3 DNA sequence: TGTGCCAGCAGCTTCAGCGGGACTCCTGGGGTCAATCAGCCCCAGCATTTT. It yields the protein CASSFSGTPGVNQPQHF.